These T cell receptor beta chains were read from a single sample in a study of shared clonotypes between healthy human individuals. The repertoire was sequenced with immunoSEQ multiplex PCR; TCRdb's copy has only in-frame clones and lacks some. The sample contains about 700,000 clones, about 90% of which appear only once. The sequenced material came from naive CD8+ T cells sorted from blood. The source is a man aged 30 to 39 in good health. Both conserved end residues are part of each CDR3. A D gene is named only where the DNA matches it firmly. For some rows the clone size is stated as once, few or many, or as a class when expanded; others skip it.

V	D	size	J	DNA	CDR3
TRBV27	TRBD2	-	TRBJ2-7	TGTGCCAGCAGTACAACCAGCGGGAGCAGCTCCTACGAGCAGTACTTC	CASSTTSGSSSYEQYF
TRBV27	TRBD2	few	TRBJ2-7	TGTGCCAGCAGTAGCGGGGCGGCCTACGAGCAGTACTTC	CASSSGAAYEQYF
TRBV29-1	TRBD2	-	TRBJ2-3	TGCAGCGTTGTGGGGACTAACACAGATACGCAGTATTTT	CSVVGTNTDTQYF
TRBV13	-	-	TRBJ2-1	TGTGCCAGCAGCCCAAGCCCCAATGAGCAGTTCTTC	CASSPSPNEQFF
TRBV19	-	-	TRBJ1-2	TGTGCCACAAAAGGGGGTAGTGGTGGCTACACCTTC	CATKGGSGGYTF
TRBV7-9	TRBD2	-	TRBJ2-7	TGTGCCAGCAGCTTAGAGCCTAGCGGGAGCCACGAGCAGTACTTC	CASSLEPSGSHEQYF
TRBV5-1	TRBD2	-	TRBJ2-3	TGCGCCAGCAGCTTGGGGCTAGCGGGACACACAGATACGCAGTATTTT	CASSLGLAGHTDTQYF
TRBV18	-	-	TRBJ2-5	TGTGCCAGCTCACCAGAGGCTCTGGCAGCAAAGACCCAGTACTTC	CASSPEALAAKTQYF
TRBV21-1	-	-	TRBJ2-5	TGTGCCAGCAGCAAGACTGCGGGTGTGGAGACCCAGTACTTC	CASSKTAGVETQYF
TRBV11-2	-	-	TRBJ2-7	TGTGCCAGCAGCTTAGTAGCGAAGGGGACCTACGAGCAGTACTTC	CASSLVAKGTYEQYF
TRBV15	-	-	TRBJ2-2	TGTGCCACCGGGGCCGGTCGAGTTTGGACCGGGGAGCTGTTTTTT	CATGAGRVWTGELFF
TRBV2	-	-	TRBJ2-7	TGTGCCAGCAGTGAAGACACTAATAGACGCTCCTACGAGCAGTACTTC	CASSEDTNRRSYEQYF
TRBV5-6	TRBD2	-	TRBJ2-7	TGTGCCAGCAGCTCTCTTAGCGGGAGTTACGAGCAGTACTTC	CASSSLSGSYEQYF
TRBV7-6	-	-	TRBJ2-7	TGTGCCAGCAGCTTAGGCCCCAGACCTCAACCAGACTCCTACGAGCAGTACTTC	CASSLGPRPQPDSYEQYF
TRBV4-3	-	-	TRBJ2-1	TGCGCCAGCAGCCAAGATCCTCCCAATGAGCAGTTCTTC	CASSQDPPNEQFF
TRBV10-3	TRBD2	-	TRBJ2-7	TGTGCCATCAGTGAGGTCCCTAGCGGGAGTAAGTACGAGCAGTACTTC	CAISEVPSGSKYEQYF
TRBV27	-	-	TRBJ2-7	TGTGCCAGCACCAGTAGCGGAGGTCGCTACGAGCAGTACTTC	CASTSSGGRYEQYF
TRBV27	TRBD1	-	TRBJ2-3	TGTGCCAGCACCTCCCCACCAGGGGGCGCAGGCACAGATACGCAGTATTTT	CASTSPPGGAGTDTQYF
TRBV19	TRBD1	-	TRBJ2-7	TGTGCCAGTAGTTTTTCAGGGGGCTCCTACGAGCAGTACTTC	CASSFSGGSYEQYF
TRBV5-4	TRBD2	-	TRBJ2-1	TGTGCCAGCAGCTTGGATGTGACTAGCGGATACAATGAGCAGTTCTTC	CASSLDVTSGYNEQFF
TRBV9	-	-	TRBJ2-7	TGTGCCAGCAGCGTCTCCGGGACCCTTCGGGGGGAGCAGTACTTC	CASSVSGTLRGEQYF
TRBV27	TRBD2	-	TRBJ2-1	TGTGCCAGCAGCCACCGACTAGCGGGACTTGAGCAGTTCTTC	CASSHRLAGLEQFF
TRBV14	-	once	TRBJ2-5	TGTGCCAGCAGCCAAGATTGGGTAACGGGAACCCAAGAGACCCAGTACTTC	CASSQDWVTGTQETQYF
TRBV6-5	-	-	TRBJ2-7	TGTGCCAGCAGCCCCGAAGTTCGAAACTACGAGCAGTACTTC	CASSPEVRNYEQYF
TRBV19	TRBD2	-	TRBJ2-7	TGTGCCAGTAGTACCCCCTGGGTAGCGGGAGGAAGCCTCGAGCAGTACTTC	CASSTPWVAGGSLEQYF
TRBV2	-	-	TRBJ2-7	TGTGCCAGCAGTGAAAGGCACTACGAGCAGTACTTC	CASSERHYEQYF
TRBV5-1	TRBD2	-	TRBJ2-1	TGCGCCAGCAGCTTGGGACTAGCGGGAACCAATGAGCAGTTCTTC	CASSLGLAGTNEQFF
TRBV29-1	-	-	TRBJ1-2	TGCAGCGTTGAAGATCTTAAGGCCGCCGGAGGAGGCTACACCTTC	CSVEDLKAAGGGYTF
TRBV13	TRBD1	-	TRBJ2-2	TGTGCCAGCAGCTCCCTGCCCAGGGGGTCCAACACCGGGGAGCTGTTTTTT	CASSSLPRGSNTGELFF
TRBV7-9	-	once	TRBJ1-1	TGTGCCAGCAGCAACACAGTGGTTGGTGAAGCTTTCTTT	CASSNTVVGEAFF
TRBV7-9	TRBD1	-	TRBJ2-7	TGTGCCAGCAGCTCAACACAGACAGGGCCTTACGAGCAGTACTTC	CASSSTQTGPYEQYF
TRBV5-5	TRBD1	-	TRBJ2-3	TGTGCCAGCAGCTCCCGGGACAGGGTAGTAGATACGCAGTATTTT	CASSSRDRVVDTQYF
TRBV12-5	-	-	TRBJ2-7	TGTGCTAGTGCCCCCGGCGGGAACCCTTACGAGCAGTACTTC	CASAPGGNPYEQYF
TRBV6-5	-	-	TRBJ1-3	TGTGCCAGCAGTTCGGGACCGAGCTCTGGAAACACCATATATTTT	CASSSGPSSGNTIYF
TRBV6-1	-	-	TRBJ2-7	TGTGCCAGCAGTGAAGTACAGGCCTACGAGCAGTACTTC	CASSEVQAYEQYF
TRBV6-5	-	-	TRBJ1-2	TGTGCCAGCAGTTACGTAGCCGAGGGTGGCTACACCTTC	CASSYVAEGGYTF
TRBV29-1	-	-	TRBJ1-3	TGCAGCGGCACACAGGAGACAAACACCATATATTTT	CSGTQETNTIYF
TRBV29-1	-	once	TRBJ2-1	TGCAGCGTTGAAGCCCCGCCAGGGAGCTCCTACAATGAGCAGTTCTTC	CSVEAPPGSSYNEQFF
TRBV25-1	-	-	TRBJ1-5	TGTGCCAGCAGTCCCCGGGGGGGGTTCAAGCCCCAGCATTTT	CASSPRGGFKPQHF
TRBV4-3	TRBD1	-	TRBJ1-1	TGCGCCAGCAGCCAGGGACAGGGAGTTGAAGCTTTCTTT	CASSQGQGVEAFF